A single sample is the source of the 28 T cell receptor beta chains below, sequenced in a study of T cells in tuberculosis. Measured with immunoSEQ multiplex PCR; TCRdb has only the in-frame clones, and not every one. This table has about 22,000 clones, around 85% appearing once. Time point meaning: new active TB diagnosis, blood taken before or within 7 days of starting treatment. Here the sequenced sample was PBMCs, taken at tuberculosis diagnosis. These receptors were collected from an adult with tuberculosis.

The rearrangement uses TRBV30 and TRBJ2-7, with TRBD1 matching 11 bases. The germline V gene encodes CDR1 GTSNPN and CDR2 SVGIG (reference sequence). The CDR3 has 14 residues. V shed 4 bases, J shed 5 bases, and the junction held 7 bases outside the gene matches. The CDR3 spells CAWNPDRGHHEQYF. CDR3 nucleotides: TGTGCCTGGAATCCGGACAGGGGGCACCACGAGCAGTACTTC. Filled out from reference TRBV30 and TRBJ2-7, the complete variable domain reads SQTIHQWPATLVQPVGSPLSLECTVEGTSNPNLYWYRQAAGRGLQLLFYSVGIGQISSEVPQNLSASRPQDRQFILSSKKLLLSDSGFYLCAWNPDRGHHEQYFGPGTRLTVT.

The rearrangement uses TRBV7-3 and TRBJ2-1; a weak D match, TRBD2 (6 bases). The CDR3 covers 15 residues. The V end lost 3 bases, the J end lost 4 bases, and 13 bases lay between the germline ends. Germline CDR1 is SGHTA and CDR2 is FQGTGA. The CDR3 DNA follows: TGTGCCAGCAGCTTCAGGCGGGGCCATTACAATGAGCAGTTCTTC. Amino acid sequence: CASSFRRGHYNEQFF.

This clone has a single count. J is TRBJ1-3 and V is TRBV11-2, with 8 bases that match TRBD1. V lost 3 bases and J lost 1; bases outside the gene matches: 2. This CDR3 is built from 15 residues. Germline V lookup: CDR1 SGHAT, CDR2 FQNNGV. CDR3 in DNA: TGTGCCAGCAGCTTCAACAGGGGGTCTGGAAACACCATATATTTT. This encodes CASSFNRGSGNTIYF.

The genes are TRBV5-1 and TRBJ1-4; 11 nucleotides align to TRBD1. This CDR3 spans 16 amino acids. Germline-derived CDR1 and CDR2 are SGHRS and YFSETQ. Losses at the gene ends were 0 bases for V and 8 bases for J; bases not matched to a gene: 6. The CDR3 reads CASSLEGTGGREKLFF. CDR3 sequence (DNA): TGCGCCAGCAGCTTGGAAGGGACAGGGGGTAGGGAAAAACTGTTTTTT.

This rearrangement joins TRBV7-2 to TRBJ1-6, with TRBD1 identical over 8 bases. This CDR3 is built from 15 residues. V lost 5 bases, J lost 7 bases, and 7 bases stayed unmatched. Germline V gene data show CDR1 as SGHTA and CDR2 as FQGNSA. The CDR3 spells CASSLTRDRNSPLHF. The CDR3 region has the DNA TGTGCCAGCAGCCTCACCAGGGACAGGAATTCACCCCTCCACTTT.

The V gene is TRBV5-4, the J gene TRBJ2-1; 8 bases agree with TRBD2. Germline V lookup: CDR1 SGHNT, CDR2 YYREEE (reference sequence). The CDR3 extends over 13 amino acids. Unmatched junction bases numbered 2, after V lost 2 bases and J lost 7 bases. CDR3 in DNA: TGTGCCAGCAGCTTAGCGGGGGTGAATGAGCAGTTCTTC. It encodes CASSLAGVNEQFF.

The V and J genes are TRBV2 and TRBJ2-3; 7 bases are a match to TRBD1. Germline loops: CDR1 SNHLY, CDR2 FYNNEI. The trim removed 6 bases at V and 0 bases at J, leaving 3 bases unmatched. This CDR3 is built from 14 residues. The CDR3 loop reads CASRRDSSTDTQYF. The CDR3 nucleotides read TGTGCCAGCAGAAGGGACAGCAGCACAGATACGCAGTATTTT.

This clone was observed a single time. The chain uses TRBV4-1 and TRBJ1-5; a possible D gene is TRBD1 (6 bases). In germline, CDR1 is MGHRA, CDR2 YSYEKL. With 0 bases removed from V and 7 bases from J, the gap between germline ends came to 16 bases. This CDR3 has 16 residues. The CDR3 DNA reads TGCGCCAGCAGCCAAGATTGTGCGGGGGCGGAGCAGCCCCAGCATTTT. This sequence encodes CASSQDCAGAEQPQHF.

The chain has TRBV4-3 and TRBJ1-2; D is perhaps TRBD1 (6 bases). The CDR3 runs 15 residues. Trimming pared 0 bases from V and 3 bases from J, leaving 11 bases between. The germline V gene encodes CDR1 LGHNA and CDR2 YSLEER. CDR3 nucleotides: TGCGCCAGCAGCCAAGATAGGGGGGGTGACTATGGCTACACCTTC. Its protein is CASSQDRGGDYGYTF.

In its sample, this clone ranks as medium-sized (0.01 to 0.1%). V is TRBV6-5 and J is TRBJ1-2; D possibly corresponds to TRBD1 (5 bases). CDR3 length equals 12 residues. The germline gives CDR1 MNHEY, CDR2 SVGAGI. The V and J ends lost 8 bases and 6 bases respectively, with 13 bases between them. CDR3 DNA sequence: TGTGCCAGCTCCACGGGAGGGGATGGCTACACCTTC. This sequence encodes CASSTGGDGYTF.

In this sample, this clone is medium-sized (0.01 to 0.1%). The rearrangement joins TRBV2 to TRBJ1-4; D uncertain. CDR1 is SNHLY, CDR2 FYNNEI, per germline. The length of the CDR3 is 13 residues. V was shortened by 6 bases and J by 7 bases, with 12 bases between the two germline ends. CDR3 nucleotide sequence: TGTGCCAGCAGAAGACTCGAAGCTGAAAAACTGTTTTTT. Protein: CASRRLEAEKLFF.

The chain recombines TRBV18 with TRBJ2-3; the match to TRBD1 covers 8 bases. After removal of 6 bases from V and 3 bases from J, the junction contained 11 bases not matched to a gene. The germline V gene encodes CDR1 KGHSH and CDR2 LQKENI. This CDR3 region has 16 residues. Written as DNA, the CDR3 is TGTGCCAGCTCGACAGGTGACAGGGGATGGACAGATACGCAGTATTTT. Its protein product is CASSTGDRGWTDTQYF. The whole variable domain, remainder taken from reference TRBV18 and TRBJ2-3, is NAGVMQNPRHLVRRRGQEARLRCSPMKGHSHVYWYRQLPEEGLKFMVYLQKENIIDESGMPKERFSAEFPKEGPSILRIQQVVRGDSAAYFCASSTGDRGWTDTQYFGPGTRLTVL.

The chain has TRBV10-3 and TRBJ2-7, with 8 bases that match TRBD2. V lost 7 bases, J lost 0 bases, and 11 bases stayed unmatched. CDR3 length: 16 amino acids. Germline V lookup: CDR1 ENHRY, CDR2 SYGVKD. The CDR3 sequence is CAITNSGGKGSYEQYF. For the CDR3, the DNA is TGTGCCATCACTAACTCGGGAGGGAAGGGCTCCTACGAGCAGTACTTC.

The chain carries TRBV19 and TRBJ2-2, with 9 bases lining up with TRBD1. The CDR3 sequence is 14 residues long. Unmatched junction bases numbered 5, after V lost 6 bases and J lost 6 bases. Germline CDR1 is LNHDA and CDR2 is SQIVND (reference sequence). The CDR3 DNA follows: TGTGCCAGTAGACAGGGGGCGGTCGCCGGGGAGCTGTTTTTT. This gives the protein CASRQGAVAGELFF.

The chain employs TRBV27 and TRBJ1-2; TRBD1 matches 7 bases. The CDR3 covers 16 residues. Germline V gives CDR1 MNHEY, CDR2 SMNVEV (reference sequence). V lost 8 bases to trimming and J lost 0 bases; unmatched junction nucleotides: 12. CDR3 DNA sequence: TGTGCCAGCGGCCTTCTCCGGGACAGCTCTAACTATGGCTACACCTTC. It yields the protein CASGLLRDSSNYGYTF.

The V call is TRBV7-9, the J call TRBJ2-7, with TRBD1 matching over 9 bases. V trimming: 4 bases; J trimming: 7 bases; junction bases outside the gene matches: 5. Germline V gives CDR1 SEHNR, CDR2 FQNEAQ (reference sequence). CDR3 length: 13 amino acids. CDR3 sequence: CASSSPGTGEQYF. The CDR3 coding sequence is TGTGCCAGCAGCTCACCCGGGACAGGGGAGCAGTACTTC.

The chain combines TRBV11-3 with TRBJ1-4; D unresolved. The germline V and J ends were trimmed by 3 bases and 2 bases, with 4 bases remaining between them. This CDR3 has 13 residues. Germline-derived CDR1 and CDR2 are SGHNT and YENEEA. In DNA, the CDR3 is TGTGCCAGCAGCTTGTCGACTAATGAAAAACTGTTTTTT. It yields the protein CASSLSTNEKLFF. Together with reference TRBV11-3 and TRBJ1-4, the CDR3 gives the full variable domain: EAGVVQSPRYKIIEKKQPVAFWCNPISGHNTLYWYLQNLGQGPELLIRYENEEAVDDSQLPKDRFSAERLKGVDSTLKIQPAELGDSAVYLCASSLSTNEKLFFGSGTQLSVL.

This chain links TRBV6-1 with TRBJ1-1, with D unresolved. Trimming removed 4 bases at V and 6 bases at J, with 12 bases between. Germline V CDR1 and CDR2: MNHNS, SASEGT. This CDR3 comprises 13 residues. CDR3 region: CASSVRREAEAFF. CDR3 bases: TGTGCCAGCAGTGTCAGGAGGGAGGCTGAAGCTTTCTTT.

The chain uses TRBV7-2 and TRBJ2-3; 7 nucleotides match TRBD1. Germline V gene sequence: CDR1 SGHTA, CDR2 FQGNSA. This CDR3 has 15 residues. Unmatched junction bases numbered 6, after V lost 5 bases and J lost 1 base. The CDR3 sequence is CASSRIDRGTDTQYF. CDR3 nucleotides: TGTGCCAGCAGCCGAATCGACAGGGGCACAGATACGCAGTATTTT. Using reference TRBV7-2 and TRBJ2-3 for the parts outside the CDR3, the full variable domain is GAGVSQSPSNKVTEKGKDVELRCDPISGHTALYWYRQSLGQGLEFLIYFQGNSAPDKSGLPSDRFSAERTGGSVSTLTIQRTQQEDSAVYLCASSRIDRGTDTQYFGPGTRLTVL.

V usage is TRBV7-7 and J usage is TRBJ2-7; the match to TRBD1 covers 9 bases. Germline trimming cut 5 bases from V and 1 base from J; bases unmatched to any gene: 6. This CDR3 contains 15 residues. From germline, CDR1 is SSHAT and CDR2 FNYEAQ (reference sequence). Here the CDR3 reads CASSRGTGKSYEQYF. In DNA form, the CDR3 reads TGTGCCAGCAGCCGAGGGACAGGGAAGTCCTACGAGCAGTACTTC.

The CDR3 is CASSLVPSGGSDTQYF. The CDR3 DNA reads as TGCGCCAGCAGCTTGGTCCCTAGCGGGGGGTCAGATACGCAGTATTTT. This chain links TRBV5-1 with TRBJ2-3; 11 bases fit TRBD2. Per germline, CDR1 SGHRS and CDR2 YFSETQ. Germline trimming cut 0 bases from V and 4 bases from J; bases unmatched to any gene: 4. This CDR3 contains 16 residues.

The rearrangement joins TRBV2 to TRBJ1-1; D gene ambiguous. V dropped 2 bases and J dropped 1 base, with 5 bases sitting between them. CDR3 length: 13 residues. Looked up from germline, CDR1 is SNHLY and CDR2 is FYNNEI. The CDR3 region is CASSEQANTEAFF. The CDR3 DNA is TGTGCCAGCAGTGAACAGGCGAACACTGAAGCTTTCTTT.

The V call is TRBV5-5, the J call TRBJ1-4; tentatively, D is TRBD1 (5 bases). Trimming stripped 4 bases from V and 8 bases from J, with 15 bases between. This CDR3 spans 14 amino acids. CDR1 and CDR2 (germline): SGHKS, YYEKEE (reference sequence). CDR3 protein: CASSPGLGKEKLFF. In DNA, the CDR3 is TGTGCCAGCAGCCCGGGACTAGGAAAGGAAAAACTGTTTTTT.

V and J are TRBV7-8 and TRBJ2-1, with 7 bases lining up with TRBD1. CDR1 is SGHVS, CDR2 FQNEAQ, per germline. This CDR3 has 16 residues. V shed 5 bases, J shed 2 bases, and the junction held 9 bases outside the gene matches. The CDR3 region is CASSDTGTVTYNEQFF. CDR3 nucleotide sequence: TGTGCCAGCAGCGATACCGGGACAGTAACCTACAATGAGCAGTTCTTC.

This chain links TRBV6-4 with TRBJ2-1; D possibly corresponds to TRBD2 (6 bases). The CDR3 runs to 12 residues. V lost 3 bases and J 9 bases, leaving 9 bases between the germline ends. Looked up from germline, CDR1 is MRHNA and CDR2 is SNTAGT. The CDR3 protein is CASSEQGGEQFF. The CDR3 DNA is TGTGCCAGCAGTGAGCAGGGAGGTGAGCAGTTCTTC.

The genes are TRBV19 and TRBJ2-2, with 9 bases fitting TRBD2. The junction had 13 bases not matched to a gene; V was cut back by 4 bases and J by 1 base. This CDR3 comprises 19 residues. CDR1 LNHDA and CDR2 SQIVND come from the germline V gene (reference sequence). The CDR3 DNA sequence: TGTGCCAGTAGTAAGGGGGTAGCGGGAGACTTCGTGAACACCGGGGAGCTGTTTTTT. Amino acids: CASSKGVAGDFVNTGELFF.

The V and J genes are TRBV27 and TRBJ1-1, with a possible D match to TRBD1 (5 bases). The CDR3 totals 14 residues. From germline, CDR1 is MNHEY and CDR2 SMNVEV (reference sequence). The V and J ends lost 7 bases and 5 bases respectively, with 17 bases between them. This CDR3 reads CASNAWGVGTEAFF. The DNA for the CDR3 is TGTGCCAGCAACGCGTGGGGCGTAGGGACTGAAGCTTTCTTT.

This clone was detected only a few times. The chain uses TRBV5-6 and TRBJ2-7, with a weak D call TRBD1 (6 bases). Germline V gene data show CDR1 as SGHDT and CDR2 as YYEEEE. The CDR3 extends over 14 amino acids. V was cut by 2 bases and J by 3 bases, with 12 bases left in between. The CDR3 region is CASSFLQGNYEQYF. The CDR3 DNA reads TGTGCCAGCAGCTTTCTCCAGGGGAACTACGAGCAGTACTTC.